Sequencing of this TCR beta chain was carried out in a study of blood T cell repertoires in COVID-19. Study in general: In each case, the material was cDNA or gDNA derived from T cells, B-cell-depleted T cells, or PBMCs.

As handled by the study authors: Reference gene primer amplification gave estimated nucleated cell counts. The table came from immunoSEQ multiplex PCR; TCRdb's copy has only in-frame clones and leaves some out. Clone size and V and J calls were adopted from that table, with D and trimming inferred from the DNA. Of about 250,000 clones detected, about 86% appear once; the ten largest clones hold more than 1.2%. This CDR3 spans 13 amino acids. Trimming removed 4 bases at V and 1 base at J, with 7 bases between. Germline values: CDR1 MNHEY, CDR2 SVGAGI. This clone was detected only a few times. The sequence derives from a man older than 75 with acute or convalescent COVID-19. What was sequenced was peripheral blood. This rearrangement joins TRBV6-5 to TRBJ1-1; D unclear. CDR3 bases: TGTGCCAGCAGTTCCTTGAGGAACACTGAAGCTTTCTTT. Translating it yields CASSSLRNTEAFF.